Below, 23 T cell receptor beta chains from the same sample are listed, as sequenced in a study of blood T cell repertoires in COVID-19. Using immunoSEQ multiplex PCR, the repertoire was profiled, and TCRdb retains in-frame clones only, with some absent. The sample carries around 300,000 clones, about 85% recorded once. The sequenced sample was PBMCs or T cells enriched from blood (not recorded which). All receptors come from a woman aged 45-65 years who had recovered from COVID-19.

V gene TRBV29-1 combines with J gene TRBJ2-7; maybe TRBD1 (6 bases). CDR1 and CDR2 from the germline V gene are SQVTM and ANQGSEA. The CDR3 spans 12 residues. Trimming left V 4 bases short and J 2 bases short, with 9 bases between. Written as DNA, the CDR3 is TGCAGCGTTGGGGACACCACCTACGAGCAGTACTTC. Translation: CSVGDTTYEQYF.

The rearrangement links TRBV28 to TRBJ1-3; 8 bases are shared with TRBD1. Germline CDR1 reads MDHEN; CDR2 reads SYDVKM. V trimming: 5 bases; J trimming: 0 bases; junction bases outside the gene matches: 9. CDR3 length: 17 residues. The CDR3 region has the DNA TGTGCCAGCAGTGCCGGACGACAGGGGCGCTCTGGAAACACCATATATTTT. Its translation: CASSAGRQGRSGNTIYF.

CDR3 coding DNA: TGTGCCAGCAGTAGACAGGGCGGACTATACGAGCAGTACTTC. Protein sequence: CASSRQGGLYEQYF. The J gene is TRBJ2-7, the V gene TRBV27; D is perhaps TRBD1 (7 bases). Germline V gene lookup returns CDR1 MNHEY and CDR2 SMNVEV (reference sequence). This CDR3 has 14 residues. V was trimmed by 5 bases and J by 4 bases, leaving 15 bases between them.

Worth noting for this clone: Germline is not matched at one junction end, which may reflect a read error. The J gene is TRBJ2-2, the V gene TRBV7-7; D unresolved. The CDR3 contains 16 residues. Germline V CDR1 and CDR2: SSHAT, FNYEAQ (reference sequence). CDR3 bases: TGTGCTAGCAGCTTAGTCCCTGCAGCGAACACCGGGGAGCTGTTTTTT. It encodes CASSLVPAANTGELFF.

The chain uses TRBV20-1 and TRBJ2-5; perhaps TRBD2 as D (6 bases). This CDR3 spans 14 amino acids. Germline-derived CDR1 and CDR2 are DFQATT and SNEGSKA (reference sequence). The germline V and J ends were trimmed by 3 bases and 1 base, with 12 bases remaining between them. For the CDR3, the DNA is TGCAGTGCTAGTTTGCGGGAACCCCAAGAGACCCAGTACTTC. This codes for CSASLREPQETQYF.

The gene calls are TRBV2 and TRBJ1-5, with a possible D match to TRBD1 (6 bases). The CDR3 has 14 amino acids. V shed 8 bases and J shed 0 bases, with 11 bases lying between them. From germline, CDR1 is SNHLY and CDR2 FYNNEI. DNA of the CDR3: TGTGCCAGCCATGGGACAAATAGCAATCAGCCCCAGCATTTT. The encoded protein is CASHGTNSNQPQHF.

This clone has a single count. This sequence joins TRBV29-1 and TRBJ2-5, with a weak D call TRBD2 (5 bases). The ends were cut back, 4 bases at V and 4 bases at J, with 13 bases in the middle. Germline loops: CDR1 SQVTM, CDR2 ANQGSEA. The CDR3 runs 13 residues. Here the CDR3 reads CSVVRGLGETQYF. The CDR3 region has the DNA TGCAGCGTTGTCCGGGGATTGGGAGAGACCCAGTACTTC. The entire variable domain, with the rest obtained from reference TRBV29-1 and TRBJ2-5, is as follows: SAVISQKPSRDICQRGTSLTIQCQVDSQVTMMFWYRQQPGQSLTLIATANQGSEATYESGFVIDKFPISRPNLTFSTLTVSNMSPEDSSIYLCSVVRGLGETQYFGPGTRLLVL.

The chain employs TRBV20-1 and TRBJ2-3; D gene ambiguous. Per the germline V gene, CDR1 is DFQATT and CDR2 is SNEGSKA (reference sequence). V shed 3 bases and J shed 1 base, with 8 bases lying between them. The CDR3 runs to 13 residues. The CDR3 DNA follows: TGCAGTGCTAGTTCAGGTCGCACAGATACGCAGTATTTT. This translates into CSASSGRTDTQYF.

Here the CDR3 DNA reads TGTGCCAGTAGTTTACAGGGGATACAAGAGACCCAGTACTTC. Protein sequence: CASSLQGIQETQYF. The chain recombines TRBV19 with TRBJ2-5; 7 positions match TRBD1. This CDR3 comprises 14 residues. Unmatched junction bases numbered 5, after V lost 5 bases and J lost 2 bases. Germline assignment: CDR1 LNHDA and CDR2 SQIVND (reference sequence).

The genes are TRBV27 and TRBJ1-1; 10 bases are shared with TRBD1. The CDR3 sequence is 16 residues long. V was clipped by 5 bases and J by 4 bases; unmatched bases: 10. In germline, CDR1 is MNHEY, CDR2 SMNVEV (reference sequence). CDR3 loop: CASSTKRQGAITEAFF. CDR3 sequence (DNA): TGTGCCAGCAGTACTAAGAGACAGGGGGCGATCACTGAAGCTTTCTTT.

This clone is a singleton in its sample. The V gene is TRBV30, the J gene TRBJ2-7; the D is unclear. The V and J ends lost 2 bases and 2 bases respectively, with 10 bases between them. Germline V lookup: CDR1 GTSNPN, CDR2 SVGIG (reference sequence). The CDR3 has 13 residues. The CDR3: CAWSKMGPYEQYF. DNA for the CDR3: TGTGCCTGGAGTAAGATGGGCCCCTACGAGCAGTACTTC. Filled out from reference TRBV30 and TRBJ2-7, the complete variable domain reads SQTIHQWPATLVQPVGSPLSLECTVEGTSNPNLYWYRQAAGRGLQLLFYSVGIGQISSEVPQNLSASRPQDRQFILSSKKLLLSDSGFYLCAWSKMGPYEQYFGPGTRLTVT.

The rearrangement joins TRBV11-2 to TRBJ2-1, with TRBD2 identical over 12 bases. The junction had 9 bases not matched to a gene; V was cut back by 1 base and J by 2 bases. CDR3 size: 19 residues. Germline lookup yields CDR1 SGHAT and CDR2 FQNNGV. The CDR3 DNA follows: TGTGCCAGCAGCTTAGGGGGGCTAGCGGGAGGGCCGGCCTACAATGAGCAGTTCTTC. It is translated as CASSLGGLAGGPAYNEQFF. Full variable domain (missing parts from reference TRBV11-2 and TRBJ2-1): EAGVAQSPRYKIIEKRQSVAFWCNPISGHATLYWYQQILGQGPKLLIQFQNNGVVDDSQLPKDRFSAERLKGVDSTLKIQPAKLEDSAVYLCASSLGGLAGGPAYNEQFFGPGTRLTVL.

The V call is TRBV7-9, the J call TRBJ2-7, with D possibly TRBD1 on 6 matching bases. With 4 bases removed from V and 5 bases from J, the gap between germline ends came to 12 bases. CDR1 and CDR2 (germline): SEHNR, FQNEAQ (reference sequence). The CDR3 contains 13 residues. Here the CDR3 reads CASSSKTGHEQYF. As DNA, the CDR3 is TGTGCCAGCAGCTCGAAGACAGGCCACGAGCAGTACTTC.

The chain employs TRBV19 and TRBJ2-1; 7 bases map to TRBD1. Germline lookup yields CDR1 LNHDA and CDR2 SQIVND (reference sequence). The trim removed 9 bases at V and 6 bases at J, leaving 20 bases unmatched. The CDR3 sequence is 17 residues long. The CDR3 spells CASQKGGSQIGGNEQFF. Here the CDR3 DNA reads TGTGCCAGCCAGAAAGGGGGCTCGCAGATTGGGGGCAATGAGCAGTTCTTC.

J is TRBJ1-5 and V is TRBV29-1, with a possible D match to TRBD1 (6 bases). CDR1 and CDR2 (germline): SQVTM, ANQGSEA. This CDR3 has 14 residues. Trimming took 4 bases from V and 0 from J, leaving 10 bases between them. CDR3 residues: CSVGGTNSNQPQHF. The CDR3 DNA reads as TGCAGCGTTGGGGGGACAAATAGCAATCAGCCCCAGCATTTT.

The chain recombines TRBV25-1 with TRBJ1-1; D is uncertain. V was pared by 4 bases and J by 9 bases, with 18 bases between. The CDR3 loop spans 14 amino acids. Germline V gene lookup returns CDR1 MGHDK and CDR2 SYGVNS. CDR3 sequence: CASSGLATLGKAFF. The CDR3 DNA is TGTGCCAGCAGTGGTCTAGCGACCCTGGGGAAAGCTTTCTTT. Full variable domain (remainder filled in from reference TRBV25-1 and TRBJ1-1): EADIYQTPRYLVIGTGKKITLECSQTMGHDKMYWYQQDPGMELHLIHYSYGVNSTEKGDLSSESTVSRIRTEHFPLTLESARPSHTSQYLCASSGLATLGKAFFGQGTRLTVV.

The J gene is TRBJ1-5, the V gene TRBV27, with 7 bases fitting TRBD1. J lost 7 bases, V lost 5 bases, and 8 bases had no gene match. This CDR3 is built from 14 residues. The germline gives CDR1 MNHEY, CDR2 SMNVEV (reference sequence). CDR3 loop: CASSRDRARQPQHF. CDR3 in DNA: TGTGCCAGCAGTCGAGACAGGGCTCGGCAGCCCCAGCATTTT.

The chain couples TRBV12-3 or TRBV12-4 to TRBJ2-1; D is ambiguous. Trimming shortened V by 5 bases and J by 0 bases, and 5 bases separated the two germline ends. The CDR3 has 13 amino acids. The CDR3 spells CASSLSSYNEQFF. CDR3 coding DNA: TGTGCCAGCAGTCTAAGCTCCTACAATGAGCAGTTCTTC.

V gene TRBV11-3 combines with J gene TRBJ1-1; no reliable D call. CDR1 is SGHNT, CDR2 YENEEA, per germline. The CDR3 consists of 13 residues. V shed 5 bases and J shed 6 bases, with 13 bases lying between them. The CDR3 reads CASSPPGSSEAFF. DNA for the CDR3: TGTGCCAGCAGCCCCCCCGGGAGTTCTGAAGCTTTCTTT.

The chain uses TRBV28 and TRBJ1-6; no definite D call. CDR3 length: 12 residues. CDR1 is MDHEN and CDR2 is SYDVKM in the germline V gene. V dropped 4 bases and J dropped 11 bases, with 9 bases sitting between them. CDR3 region: CASSYSSAPLHF. CDR3 coding DNA: TGTGCCAGCAGTTATAGTTCGGCACCCCTCCACTTT.

The gene calls are TRBV14 and TRBJ1-2; possible D gene TRBD1, 5 bases. The CDR3 contains 13 residues. Per germline, CDR1 SGHDN and CDR2 FVKESK. Trimming stripped 4 bases from V and 4 bases from J, with 10 bases between. The CDR3 here is CASSPDSLYGYTF. CDR3 coding DNA: TGTGCCAGCAGCCCCGACAGCCTCTATGGCTACACCTTC.

The chain recombines TRBV19 with TRBJ2-1; the match to TRBD2 covers 13 bases. The CDR3 covers 15 residues. V shed 4 bases and J 10 bases; nucleotides not matched to a gene: 7. Germline V CDR1 and CDR2: LNHDA, SQIVND (reference sequence). CDR3 in DNA: TGTGCCAGTAGTAGACTAGCGGGAGGCCGCCTGGAGCAGTTCTTC. Protein: CASSRLAGGRLEQFF.

The CDR3 loop is CATSRGRGTGNQPQHF. CDR3 bases: TGTGCCACCAGCAGAGGCCGTGGGACAGGGAACCAGCCCCAGCATTTT. J is TRBJ1-5 and V is TRBV15, with TRBD1 identical over 9 bases. Germline loops: CDR1 LNHNV, CDR2 YYDKDF (reference sequence). The CDR3 is made up of 16 amino acids. V trimming: 1 base; J trimming: 7 bases; junction bases outside the gene matches: 8. The full variable domain, rest sourced from reference TRBV15 and TRBJ1-5, is DAMVIQNPRYQVTQFGKPVTLSCSQTLNHNVMYWYQQKSSQAPKLLFHYYDKDFNNEADTPDNFQSRRPNTSFCFLDIRSPGLGDTAMYLCATSRGRGTGNQPQHFGDGTRLSIL.